The TCR beta chain under discussion was sequenced for a study of blood T cells in healthy people across ages. Trimming pared 1 base from V and 7 bases from J, leaving 20 bases between. This CDR3 comprises 17 residues. The germline V gene has CDR1 LGHDT and CDR2 YNNKEL (reference sequence). Overall study results and limits: Observed TCR beta diversity per million T cells went down as age went up. This fall followed a roughly linear course with age.

A J-beta primer mix and a sample-barcoded 5' primer were used in a second PCR of about 7 to 12 cycles. One entry per CDR3 protein results from TCRdb running MiXCR on the 5' RACE reads. The repertoire has fewer than 2,000,000 distinct CDR3 sequences, about 31% of them found once; the top ten carry approximately 11%. The table lists this clonotype with a few counts. The antigen is unknown. Drawing of peripheral blood yielded about 10 milliliters from each donor. Each sample provided at least 5 micrograms of extracted total RNA. The V gene is TRBV3-1, the J gene TRBJ2-1; possibly TRBD1 for D (7 bases). The receptor's source is a woman under 40 in good health. The source material was blood. The CDR3 spells CASSQGGTVGFGNEQFF. The CDR3 coding sequence is TGTGCCAGCAGCCAAGGCGGGACAGTCGGTTTCGGAAATGAGCAGTTCTTC.